A single sample gave rise to the 2 T cell receptor beta chains below, sequenced in a study of PD-1 blockade in classical Hodgkin lymphoma. The repertoire was sequenced with immunoSEQ multiplex PCR; TCRdb's copy has only in-frame clones and lacks some. Of some 30,000 clones listed, about 86% are singletons. The time point denotes: cycle 4 day 1 (C4D1), after 6 weeks of nivolumab. No patient escaped relapse after autologous stem cell transplantation, and brentuximab vedotin exposure varied. The study purified CD4+ T cells from thawed PBMCs using magnetic negative selection. The input for sequencing was CD4+ T cells from blood, taken before the fourth cycle of nivolumab. The source of these receptors is a human donor with classical Hodgkin lymphoma.

V usage is TRBV30 and J usage is TRBJ1-5; D is undetermined. The CDR3 consists of 16 residues. Germline values: CDR1 GTSNPN, CDR2 SVGIG (reference sequence). V gave up 3 bases and J gave up 0 bases, with 15 bases separating them. CDR3: CAWSILKATSNQPQHF. CDR3 nucleotides: TGTGCCTGGAGCATTCTAAAGGCGACTAGCAATCAGCCCCAGCATTTT.

CDR3 amino acids: CASSPPINYEQYF. In DNA form, the CDR3 reads TGTGCCAGCAGCCCTCCTATAAACTACGAGCAGTACTTC. The rearrangement joins TRBV7-2 to TRBJ2-7; D is uncertain. CDR3 length: 13 residues. CDR1 is SGHTA and CDR2 is FQGNSA in the germline V gene. Trimming left V 5 bases short and J 3 bases short, with 11 bases between.